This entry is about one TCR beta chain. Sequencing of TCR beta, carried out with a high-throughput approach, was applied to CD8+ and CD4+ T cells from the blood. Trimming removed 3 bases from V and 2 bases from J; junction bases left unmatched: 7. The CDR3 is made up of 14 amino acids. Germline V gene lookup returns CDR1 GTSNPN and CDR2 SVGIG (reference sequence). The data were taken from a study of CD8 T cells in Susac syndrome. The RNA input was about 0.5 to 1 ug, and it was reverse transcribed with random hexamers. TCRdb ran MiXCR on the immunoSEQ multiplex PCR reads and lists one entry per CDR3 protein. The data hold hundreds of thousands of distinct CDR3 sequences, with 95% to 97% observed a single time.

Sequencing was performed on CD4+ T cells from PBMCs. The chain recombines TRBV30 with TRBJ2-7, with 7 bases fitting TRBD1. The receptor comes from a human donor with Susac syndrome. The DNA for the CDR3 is TGTGCCTGGAGCGGAGACAGGGCCCCCTACGAGCAGTACTTC. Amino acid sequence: CAWSGDRAPYEQYF. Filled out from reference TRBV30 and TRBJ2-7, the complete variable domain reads SQTIHQWPATLVQPVGSPLSLECTVEGTSNPNLYWYRQAAGRGLQLLFYSVGIGQISSEVPQNLSASRPQDRQFILSSKKLLLSDSGFYLCAWSGDRAPYEQYFGPGTRLTVT.